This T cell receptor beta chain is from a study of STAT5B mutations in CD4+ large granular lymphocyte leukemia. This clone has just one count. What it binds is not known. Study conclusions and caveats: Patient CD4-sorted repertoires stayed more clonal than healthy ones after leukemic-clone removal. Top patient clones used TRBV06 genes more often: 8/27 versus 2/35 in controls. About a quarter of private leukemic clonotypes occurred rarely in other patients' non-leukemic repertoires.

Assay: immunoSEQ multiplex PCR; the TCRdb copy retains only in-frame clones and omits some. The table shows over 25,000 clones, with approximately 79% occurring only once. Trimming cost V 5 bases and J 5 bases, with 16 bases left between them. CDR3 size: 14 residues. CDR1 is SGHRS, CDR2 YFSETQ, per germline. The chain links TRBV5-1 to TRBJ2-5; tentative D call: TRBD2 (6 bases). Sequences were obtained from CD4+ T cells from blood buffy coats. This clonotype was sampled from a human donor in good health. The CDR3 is CASRPGTGEETQYF. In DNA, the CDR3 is TGCGCCAGCAGACCCGGGACGGGAGAGGAGACCCAGTACTTC.